The entry below gives a single T cell receptor (beta chain) sequence along with its context. The CDR3 is made up of 16 amino acids. The germline V gene encodes CDR1 KGHDR and CDR2 SFDVKD. V lost 5 bases, J lost 8 bases, and 12 bases stayed unmatched. This sample was taken from a study of blood T cell repertoires in COVID-19. Study as a whole: Some COVID-19 samples were acute and others convalescent; all came from the United States, Italy and Spain. Nucleic acid was either cDNA or gDNA, and it came from T cells, B-cell-depleted T cells, or PBMCs.

Per the authors' pipeline: Quantification of nucleated cells was approximated via reference gene primer amplification. Some clones are missing from TCRdb's copy, which holds only in-frame ones; the method was immunoSEQ multiplex PCR. The DNA was the basis for D and trimming; V, J and clone size are from that table. In the table there are more than 45,000 clones, more than 80% of which are singletons. Sequenced material: peripheral blood. This TCR derives from a middle-aged man with acute or convalescent COVID-19. V is TRBV24-1 and J is TRBJ2-1, with 9 bases that match TRBD2. The CDR3 DNA is TGTGCCACCAGTGGCCAGGGTAGCGGGAGCTCCCATGAGCAGTTCTTC. This sequence encodes CATSGQGSGSSHEQFF.